This TCR beta chain was observed in a study of cytotoxic CD8 clonotypes in ibrutinib-treated CLL. Study outcomes and limitations: Exceeding age-matched healthy donors, baseline clonality also tracked the counts of circulating CD8+ T cells.

Produced via immunoSEQ multiplex PCR; TCRdb's table is partial and in-frame only. This table holds about 68,000 clones, 68% found once. Comments on this clone: As yet, its antigen is unknown.

The CDR3 sequence is 14 residues long. J gave up 5 bases and V 4 bases, and 3 bases lay outside the gene matches. Germline V gives CDR1 WNHNN, CDR2 SYGVQD (reference sequence). The chain carries TRBV10-1 and TRBJ2-1, with 9 bases lining up with TRBD2. Sequencing used PBMCs, obtained after 12 months of ibrutinib treatment. This clonotype was sampled from a human donor with chronic lymphocytic leukemia. The DNA for the CDR3 is TGCGCCAGCAGTGGGGCGGGGGGGAACAATGAGCAGTTCTTC. Protein sequence: CASSGAGGNNEQFF.